What follows are 30 T cell receptor beta chains derived from one specimen sequenced in a study of follicular helper T cells after annual influenza vaccination. Using immunoSEQ multiplex PCR, the repertoire was profiled, and TCRdb retains in-frame clones only, with some absent. The sample contains 6,500 to 7,000 clones, almost 85% of which appear only once. Time point in this sample: 2015-2016 season, 7 days after influenza vaccination. The source was CXCR5- memory CD4+ T cells sorted from blood, collected 7 days after influenza vaccination. Receptors originate from an adult who received the influenza vaccine.

The chain has TRBV7-2 and TRBJ2-1, with D possibly being TRBD2 (7 bases). Germline V gene sequence: CDR1 SGHTA, CDR2 FQGNSA. CDR3 length: 16 amino acids. The V gene lost 1 base and the J gene lost 8 bases, with 18 bases spanning the gap. CDR3 nucleotides: TGTGCCAGCAGCTTAGTAGGTGCCGGGGGGCCCGATGAGCAGTTCTTC. Protein sequence: CASSLVGAGGPDEQFF.

The genes are TRBV6-6 and TRBJ1-5; D is unresolved. Germline CDR1 MNHNY, CDR2 SVGAGI (reference sequence). Trimming took off 0 bases at V and 0 bases at J, with 6 bases between the two ends. The CDR3 runs 15 residues. CDR3 in DNA: TGTGCCAGCAGTTACTCTCCCAATAGCAATCAGCCCCAGCATTTT. Translating it yields CASSYSPNSNQPQHF.

V and J are TRBV30 and TRBJ2-7; unclear D gene. The germline CDR1 and CDR2 sequences are GTSNPN and SVGIG (reference sequence). V shed 1 base and J shed 5 bases, with 9 bases lying between them. There are 12 residues in the CDR3. CDR3 loop: CAWSAKKNEQYF. DNA of the CDR3: TGTGCCTGGAGTGCCAAGAAGAACGAGCAGTACTTC. Looking up the rest from reference TRBV30 and TRBJ2-7 gives the full variable domain: SQTIHQWPATLVQPVGSPLSLECTVEGTSNPNLYWYRQAAGRGLQLLFYSVGIGQISSEVPQNLSASRPQDRQFILSSKKLLLSDSGFYLCAWSAKKNEQYFGPGTRLTVT.

V usage is TRBV4-1 and J usage is TRBJ1-5; maybe TRBD1 (6 bases). The CDR3 runs to 13 residues. Trimming removed 3 bases from V and 7 bases from J, with 10 bases in between. Per germline, CDR1 MGHRA and CDR2 YSYEKL. The CDR3 here is CASSQGARQPQHF. CDR3 nucleotide sequence: TGCGCCAGCAGCCAGGGGGCGAGGCAGCCCCAGCATTTT.

The genes are TRBV19 and TRBJ2-1, with 10 bases aligning to TRBD2. The CDR3 is made up of 14 amino acids. Trimming took 5 bases from V and 7 from J; bases not matched to a gene: 5. From germline, CDR1 is LNHDA and CDR2 SQIVND (reference sequence). The CDR3 nucleotides read TGTGCCAGTAGTGCCCAAGCGGGGGGGAATGAGCAGTTCTTC. This encodes CASSAQAGGNEQFF. The full variable domain, its missing parts supplied by reference TRBV19 and TRBJ2-1, is DGGITQSPKYLFRKEGQNVTLSCEQNLNHDAMYWYRQDPGQGLRLIYYSQIVNDFQKGDIAEGYSVSREKKESFPLTVTSAQKNPTAFYLCASSAQAGGNEQFFGPGTRLTVL.

This chain uses TRBV6-5 with TRBJ2-6; D call uncertain. CDR1 and CDR2 from the germline V gene are MNHEY and SVGAGI. This CDR3 is built from 12 residues. V was shortened by 7 bases and J by 13 bases, with 14 bases between the two germline ends. CDR3 protein: CASTDPGLVLTF. In nucleotides, the CDR3 is TGTGCCAGCACCGACCCCGGCCTGGTCCTGACTTTC.

V usage is TRBV7-8 and J usage is TRBJ1-3, with D possibly matching TRBD1 (5 bases). The CDR3 contains 13 residues. Germline CDR1 is SGHVS and CDR2 is FQNEAQ. The germline V and J ends were trimmed by 1 base and 4 bases, with 5 bases remaining between them. For the CDR3, the DNA is TGTGCCAGCAGCTTAGGGGGGGGAAACACCATATATTTT. Translation gives CASSLGGGNTIYF.

This clone came up a few times. This sequence joins TRBV28 and TRBJ1-5; the D is unclear. From germline, CDR1 is MDHEN and CDR2 SYDVKM. V was shortened by 5 bases and J by 1 base, with 12 bases between the two germline ends. The CDR3 has 15 residues. The CDR3 DNA reads TGTGCCAGCAGTCGCGCTGTGGGGAGCAATCAGCCCCAGCATTTT. Translated: CASSRAVGSNQPQHF.

This chain uses TRBV19 with TRBJ1-6, with 7 bases that match TRBD1. Germline CDR1 and CDR2: LNHDA and SQIVND (reference sequence). CDR3 length equals 16 residues. V lost 6 bases and J lost 9; bases outside the gene matches: 14. The CDR3 sequence is CASSHATQGRVSPLHF. The CDR3 nucleotides read TGTGCCAGTAGCCATGCTACACAGGGGAGGGTTTCACCCCTCCACTTT. Combining the CDR3 with reference TRBV19 and TRBJ1-6 gives the whole variable domain DGGITQSPKYLFRKEGQNVTLSCEQNLNHDAMYWYRQDPGQGLRLIYYSQIVNDFQKGDIAEGYSVSREKKESFPLTVTSAQKNPTAFYLCASSHATQGRVSPLHFGNGTRLTVT.

The V call is TRBV6-1, the J call TRBJ2-7; maybe TRBD2 (6 bases). Per the germline V gene, CDR1 is MNHNS and CDR2 is SASEGT. V was cut by 7 bases and J by 7 bases, with 11 bases left in between. The CDR3 covers 11 residues. CDR3 sequence: CASTRAGEQYF. CDR3 bases: TGTGCCAGCACGAGGGCGGGAGAGCAGTACTTC.

V and J are TRBV5-1 and TRBJ1-1; D perhaps matches TRBD1 (6 bases). V gave up 4 bases and J gave up 5 bases, with 18 bases separating them. Germline lookup yields CDR1 SGHRS and CDR2 YFSETQ. This CDR3 has 15 residues. CDR3 loop: CASSHSHGGQTEAFF. CDR3 DNA sequence: TGCGCCAGCAGCCATAGTCATGGGGGGCAGACTGAAGCTTTCTTT.

The rearrangement uses TRBV7-2 and TRBJ2-5; perhaps TRBD2 as D (5 bases). The CDR3 totals 14 residues. Germline lookup yields CDR1 SGHTA and CDR2 FQGNSA. Trimming took off 5 bases at V and 3 bases at J, with 13 bases between the two ends. CDR3 loop: CASSPRRTKETQYF. Here the CDR3 DNA reads TGTGCCAGCAGCCCACGGAGGACCAAAGAGACCCAGTACTTC.

This rearrangement joins TRBV7-2 to TRBJ2-5; either TRBD1 or TRBD2 may fit D (5 bases each). From germline, CDR1 is SGHTA and CDR2 FQGNSA. V gave up 4 bases and J gave up 1 base, with 13 bases separating them. The CDR3 has 15 residues. The CDR3 sequence: CASSSRGTGQETQYF. CDR3 bases: TGTGCCAGCAGCTCCAGAGGGACGGGCCAAGAGACCCAGTACTTC.

The V call is TRBV9, the J call TRBJ2-5, with D possibly being TRBD2 (6 bases). The CDR3 totals 14 residues. Trimming left V 2 bases short and J 1 base short, with 9 bases between. From germline, CDR1 is SGDLS and CDR2 YYNGEE. For the CDR3, the DNA is TGTGCCAGCAGCGTCCGGGACTCCCAAGAGACCCAGTACTTC. Encoded protein: CASSVRDSQETQYF.

A few counts support this clone. This chain connects TRBV27 to TRBJ2-7; D is perhaps TRBD1 or TRBD2 (5 bases each). Looked up from germline, CDR1 is MNHEY and CDR2 is SMNVEV (reference sequence). CDR3 length equals 14 residues. V was shortened by 6 bases and J by 6 bases, with 18 bases between the two germline ends. The CDR3 coding sequence is TGTGCCAGCAGCCGCCCGGGGACGTCTATCGAGCAGTACTTC. This gives the protein CASSRPGTSIEQYF.

Worth noting for this clone: Other DNA sequences in this sample translate to the same CDR3. The rearrangement joins TRBV27 to TRBJ1-2; no definite D call. The V end lost 5 bases, the J end lost 4 bases, and 14 bases lay between the germline ends. The CDR3 is made up of 14 amino acids. Per germline, CDR1 MNHEY and CDR2 SMNVEV (reference sequence). Written as DNA, the CDR3 is TGTGCCAGCAGTGACCCCGGAACGGGCTATGGCTACACCTTC. Its translation: CASSDPGTGYGYTF.

This clone has just a few counts. The chain has TRBV19 and TRBJ1-1; D is possibly TRBD1 (5 bases). Germline V lookup: CDR1 LNHDA, CDR2 SQIVND (reference sequence). V lost 4 bases and J lost 4, with 10 bases in between. This CDR3 comprises 13 residues. Here the CDR3 reads CASSKEGRTEAFF. The CDR3 DNA is TGTGCCAGTAGTAAGGAGGGGCGCACTGAAGCTTTCTTT.

The rearrangement uses TRBV7-8 and TRBJ2-3; TRBD2 might be the D (6 bases). Germline V gene data show CDR1 as SGHVS and CDR2 as FQNEAQ. This CDR3 comprises 15 residues. The V and J ends lost 4 bases and 8 bases respectively, with 19 bases between them. CDR3 nucleotide sequence: TGTGCCAGCAGCTCGAGCGGAGGGGCACAGATTACGCAGTATTTT. Protein sequence: CASSSSGGAQITQYF. Supplemented by reference TRBV7-8 and TRBJ2-3, the full variable domain reads GAGVSQSPRYKVAKRGQDVALRCDPISGHVSLFWYQQALGQGPEFLTYFQNEAQLDKSGLPSDRFFAERPEGSVSTLKIQRTQQEDSAVYLCASSSSGGAQITQYFGPGTRLTVL.

J is TRBJ1-2 and V is TRBV6-5, with a weak D call TRBD1 (5 bases). The CDR3 contains 14 residues. Trimming took off 0 bases at V and 4 bases at J, with 9 bases between the two ends. The V gene's germline CDR1 is MNHEY and CDR2 SVGAGI. In nucleotides, the CDR3 is TGTGCCAGCAGTTACTCGGCAGGGCCCTATGGCTACACCTTC. Amino acid sequence: CASSYSAGPYGYTF.

The rearrangement uses TRBV11-2 and TRBJ2-5; 8 nucleotides line up with TRBD1. There are 15 residues in the CDR3. Germline V gives CDR1 SGHAT, CDR2 FQNNGV. J was trimmed by 5 bases and V by 3 bases; bases with no gene match: 8. This chain's CDR3 is CASSFSRQGAETQYF. CDR3 sequence (DNA): TGTGCCAGCAGCTTCTCCCGCCAGGGGGCCGAGACCCAGTACTTC.

This clone occurred once. This rearrangement joins TRBV27 to TRBJ2-7, with 9 bases lining up with TRBD2. In germline, CDR1 is MNHEY, CDR2 SMNVEV (reference sequence). The CDR3 is made up of 15 amino acids. With 7 bases clipped from V and 1 base from J, the junction kept 8 bases outside the gene matches. The CDR3 region has the DNA TGTGCCAGCAAGTCACTTAGCGGGGGATCCTACGAGCAGTACTTC. Amino acid sequence: CASKSLSGGSYEQYF.

The V gene is TRBV7-2, the J gene TRBJ1-3; possible D gene TRBD1, 6 bases. The V end lost 5 bases, the J end lost 2 bases, and 10 bases lay between the germline ends. Per germline, CDR1 SGHTA and CDR2 FQGNSA. The CDR3 contains 14 residues. The CDR3 reads CASSPTGAGNTIYF. The CDR3 nucleotides are TGTGCCAGCAGCCCGACAGGTGCTGGAAACACCATATATTTT.

The chain uses TRBV10-3 and TRBJ1-4; D is ambiguous. Germline CDR1 reads ENHRY; CDR2 reads SYGVKD. The CDR3 runs to 13 residues. Trimming took 11 bases from V and 7 from J, leaving 17 bases between them. Here the CDR3 reads CASWKGGSEKLFF. The CDR3 nucleotides read TGTGCCTCCTGGAAGGGAGGAAGTGAAAAACTGTTTTTT.

The genes are TRBV28 and TRBJ2-7, with a weak D call TRBD1 (6 bases). V was trimmed by 10 bases and J by 4 bases, leaving 8 bases between them. CDR1 MDHEN and CDR2 SYDVKM come from the germline V gene. The CDR3 extends over 10 amino acids. The CDR3 sequence: CATRGYEQYF. As DNA, the CDR3 is TGTGCCACCAGGGGATACGAGCAGTACTTC.

The sample holds a few counts of this clone. The V call is TRBV5-1, the J call TRBJ2-5; D gene unclear. Trimming removed 5 bases at V and 4 bases at J, with 12 bases between. CDR1 SGHRS and CDR2 YFSETQ come from the germline V gene. This CDR3 comprises 13 residues. The CDR3 DNA sequence: TGCGCCAGCAGTGAGCCAAGTGGAGAGACCCAGTACTTC. Protein: CASSEPSGETQYF.

This chain joins TRBV6-6 and TRBJ2-3; D is perhaps TRBD2 (6 bases). This CDR3 has 13 amino acids. V was trimmed by 8 bases and J by 2 bases, leaving 11 bases between them. Germline CDR1 reads MNHNY; CDR2 reads SVGAGI (reference sequence). The DNA of the CDR3 is TGTGCCAGCCATAGCGGAACCACAGATACGCAGTATTTT. The encoded protein is CASHSGTTDTQYF.

This chain uses TRBV5-1 with TRBJ1-6; weak D call: TRBD1 (6 bases). Deletions cut 4 bases from V and 6 bases from J, with 11 bases between. Germline assignment: CDR1 SGHRS and CDR2 YFSETQ. This CDR3 has 14 amino acids. CDR3 nucleotide sequence: TGCGCCAGCAGCCAAGGACAGCTTAATTCACCCCTCCACTTT. It specifies CASSQGQLNSPLHF. Full variable domain (rest looked up from reference TRBV5-1 and TRBJ1-6): KAGVTQTPRYLIKTRGQQVTLSCSPISGHRSVSWYQQTPGQGLQFLFEYFSETQRNKGNFPGRFSGRQFSNSRSEMNVSTLELGDSALYLCASSQGQLNSPLHFGNGTRLTVT.

This chain uses TRBV19 with TRBJ2-5, with D maybe TRBD2 (5 bases). Trimming left V 6 bases short and J 2 bases short, with 10 bases between. Germline assignment: CDR1 LNHDA and CDR2 SQIVND (reference sequence). The CDR3 covers 13 residues. CDR3 sequence reads: CASSTTRQETQYF. The CDR3 coding sequence is TGTGCCAGTAGCACTACTAGGCAAGAGACCCAGTACTTC.

The J gene is TRBJ1-5, the V gene TRBV6-6; D is uncertain. CDR1 is MNHNY and CDR2 is SVGAGI in the germline V gene (reference sequence). The V and J ends lost 4 bases and 5 bases respectively, with 18 bases between them. There are 16 residues in the CDR3. CDR3 amino acids: CASSSGRQIAYQPQHF. For the CDR3, the DNA is TGTGCCAGCAGTTCGGGCCGCCAGATAGCCTATCAGCCCCAGCATTTT.

The rearrangement joins TRBV4-2 to TRBJ2-3; TRBD1 matches 9 bases. The germline V gene encodes CDR1 LGHNA and CDR2 YNFKEQ. The CDR3 extends over 17 amino acids. V gave up 4 bases and J gave up 7 bases; unmatched junction bases: 15. The CDR3 nucleotides read TGTGCCAGCAGCCCGTCCCCCTGGGACAGGGACAGGAATACGCAGTATTTT. This translates into CASSPSPWDRDRNTQYF.